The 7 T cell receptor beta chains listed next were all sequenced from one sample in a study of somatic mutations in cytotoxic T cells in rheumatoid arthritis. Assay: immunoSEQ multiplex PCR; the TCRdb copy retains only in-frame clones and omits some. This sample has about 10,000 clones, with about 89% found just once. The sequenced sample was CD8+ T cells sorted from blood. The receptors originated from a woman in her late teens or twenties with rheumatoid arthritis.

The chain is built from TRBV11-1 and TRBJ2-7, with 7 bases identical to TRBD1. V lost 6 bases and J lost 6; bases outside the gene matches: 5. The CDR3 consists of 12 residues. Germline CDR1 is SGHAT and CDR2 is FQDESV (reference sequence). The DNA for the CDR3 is TGTGCCAGCAGTACGAGGACAGGCGAGCAGTACTTC. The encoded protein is CASSTRTGEQYF.

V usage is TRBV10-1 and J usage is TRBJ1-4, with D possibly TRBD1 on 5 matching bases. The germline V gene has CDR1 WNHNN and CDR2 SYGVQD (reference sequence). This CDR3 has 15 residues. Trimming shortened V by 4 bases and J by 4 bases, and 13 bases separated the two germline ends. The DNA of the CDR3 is TGCGCCAGCAGTGTACAGGCCCGAGGTAATGAAAAACTGTTTTTT. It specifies CASSVQARGNEKLFF.

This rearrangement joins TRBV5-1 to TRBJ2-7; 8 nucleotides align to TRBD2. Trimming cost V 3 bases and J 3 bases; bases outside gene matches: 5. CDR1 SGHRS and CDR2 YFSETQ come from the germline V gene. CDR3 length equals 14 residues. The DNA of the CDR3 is TGCGCCAGCAGCTCGACGGGGGGGGACTACGAGCAGTACTTC. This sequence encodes CASSSTGGDYEQYF.

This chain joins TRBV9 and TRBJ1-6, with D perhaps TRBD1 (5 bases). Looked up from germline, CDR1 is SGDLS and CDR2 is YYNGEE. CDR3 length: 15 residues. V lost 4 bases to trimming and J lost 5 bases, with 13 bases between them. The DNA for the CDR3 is TGTGCCAGCAGCCGCCGGGACTTCGATAATTCACCCCTCCACTTT. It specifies CASSRRDFDNSPLHF.

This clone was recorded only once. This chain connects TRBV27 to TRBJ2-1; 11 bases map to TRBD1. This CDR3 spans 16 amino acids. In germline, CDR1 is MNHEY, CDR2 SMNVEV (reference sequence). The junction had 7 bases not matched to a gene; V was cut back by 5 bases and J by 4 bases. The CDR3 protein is CASSTPGTGGYNEQFF. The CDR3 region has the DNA TGTGCCAGCAGTACCCCCGGGACAGGGGGTTACAATGAGCAGTTCTTC.

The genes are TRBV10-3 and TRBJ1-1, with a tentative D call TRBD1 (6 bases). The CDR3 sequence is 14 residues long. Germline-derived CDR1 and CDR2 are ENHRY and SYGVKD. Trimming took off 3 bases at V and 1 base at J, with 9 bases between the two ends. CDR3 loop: CAISDGGPNTEAFF. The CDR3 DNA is TGTGCCATCAGTGACGGGGGGCCGAACACTGAAGCTTTCTTT.

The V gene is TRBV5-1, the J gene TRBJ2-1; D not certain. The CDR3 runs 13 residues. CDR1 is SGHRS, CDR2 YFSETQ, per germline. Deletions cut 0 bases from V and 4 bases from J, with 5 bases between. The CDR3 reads CASSLVLYNEQFF. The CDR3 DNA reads TGCGCCAGCAGCTTGGTACTTTACAATGAGCAGTTCTTC.